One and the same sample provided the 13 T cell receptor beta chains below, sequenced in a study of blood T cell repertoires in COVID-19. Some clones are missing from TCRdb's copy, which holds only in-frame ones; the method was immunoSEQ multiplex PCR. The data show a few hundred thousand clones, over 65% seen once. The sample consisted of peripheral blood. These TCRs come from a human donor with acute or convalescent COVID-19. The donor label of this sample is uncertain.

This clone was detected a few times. CDR3 sequence: CASRELRTGDSYEQYF. In nucleotides, the CDR3 is TGTGCCAGCAGGGAGTTAAGGACAGGGGACTCCTACGAGCAGTACTTC. J is TRBJ2-7 and V is TRBV2; 9 bases match TRBD1. Unmatched junction bases numbered 9, after V lost 6 bases and J lost 0 bases. The germline V gene has CDR1 SNHLY and CDR2 FYNNEI. CDR3 length: 16 residues.

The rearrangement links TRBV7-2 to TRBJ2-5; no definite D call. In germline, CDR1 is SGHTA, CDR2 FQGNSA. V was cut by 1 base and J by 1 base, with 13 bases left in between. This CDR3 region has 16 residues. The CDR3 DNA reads TGTGCCAGCAGCTTAGTGTTTTTGGAGCTCCAAGAGACCCAGTACTTC. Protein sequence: CASSLVFLELQETQYF.

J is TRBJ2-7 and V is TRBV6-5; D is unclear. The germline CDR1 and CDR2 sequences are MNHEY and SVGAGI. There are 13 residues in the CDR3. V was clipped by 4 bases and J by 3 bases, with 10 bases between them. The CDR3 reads CASSSEARYEQYF. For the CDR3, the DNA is TGTGCCAGCAGTTCAGAGGCCCGCTACGAGCAGTACTTC.

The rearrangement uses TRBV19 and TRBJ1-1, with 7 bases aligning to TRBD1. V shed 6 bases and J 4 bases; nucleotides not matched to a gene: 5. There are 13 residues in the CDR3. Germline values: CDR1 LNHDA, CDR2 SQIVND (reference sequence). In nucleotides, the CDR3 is TGTGCCAGTAGCCGGAACAGGGGCACTGAAGCTTTCTTT. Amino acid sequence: CASSRNRGTEAFF.

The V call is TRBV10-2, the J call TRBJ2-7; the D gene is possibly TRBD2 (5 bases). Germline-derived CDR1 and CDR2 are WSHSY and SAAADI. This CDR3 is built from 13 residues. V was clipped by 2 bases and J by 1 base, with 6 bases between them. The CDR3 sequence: CASSEGESYEQYF. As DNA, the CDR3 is TGCGCCAGCAGTGAGGGGGAGTCCTACGAGCAGTACTTC.

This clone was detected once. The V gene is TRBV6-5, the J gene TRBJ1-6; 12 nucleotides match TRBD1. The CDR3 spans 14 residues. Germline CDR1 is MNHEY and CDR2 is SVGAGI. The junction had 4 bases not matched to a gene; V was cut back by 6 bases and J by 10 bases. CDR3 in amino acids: CASRGQGARSPLHF. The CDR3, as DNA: TGTGCCAGCAGGGGACAGGGGGCGAGGTCACCCCTCCACTTT.

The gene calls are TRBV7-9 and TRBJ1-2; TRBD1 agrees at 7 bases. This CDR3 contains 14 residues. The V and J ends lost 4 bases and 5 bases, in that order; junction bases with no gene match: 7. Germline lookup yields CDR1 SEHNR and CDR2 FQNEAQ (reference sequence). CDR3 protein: CASSSTGTEYGYTF. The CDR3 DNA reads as TGTGCCAGCAGCTCAACCGGGACAGAGTATGGCTACACCTTC.

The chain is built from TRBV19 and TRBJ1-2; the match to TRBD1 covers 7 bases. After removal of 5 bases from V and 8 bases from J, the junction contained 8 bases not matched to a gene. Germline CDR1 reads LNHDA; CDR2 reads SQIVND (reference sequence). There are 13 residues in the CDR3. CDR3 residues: CASSWGQPLGYTF. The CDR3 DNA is TGTGCCAGTAGTTGGGGACAGCCCCTGGGCTACACCTTC.

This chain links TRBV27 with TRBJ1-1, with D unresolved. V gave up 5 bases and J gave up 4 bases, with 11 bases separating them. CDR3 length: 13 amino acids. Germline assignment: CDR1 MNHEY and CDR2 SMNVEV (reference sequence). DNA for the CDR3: TGTGCCAGCAGTCAAAAGAGTACCACTGAAGCTTTCTTT. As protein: CASSQKSTTEAFF.

CDR3 sequence reads: CASSPTGVRSGANVLTF. CDR3 DNA sequence: TGTGCCAGCTCACCGACAGGGGTCCGCTCTGGGGCCAACGTCCTGACTTTC. The chain combines TRBV18 with TRBJ2-6; 8 nucleotides line up with TRBD1. Unmatched junction bases numbered 4, after V lost 3 bases and J lost 0 bases. The length of the CDR3 is 17 residues. Germline CDR1 is KGHSH and CDR2 is LQKENI.

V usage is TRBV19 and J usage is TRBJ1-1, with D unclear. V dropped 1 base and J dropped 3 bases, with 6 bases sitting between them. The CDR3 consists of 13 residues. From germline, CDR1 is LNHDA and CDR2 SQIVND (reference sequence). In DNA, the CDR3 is TGTGCCAGTAGTATAGTGGAGGACACTGAAGCTTTCTTT. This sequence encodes CASSIVEDTEAFF.

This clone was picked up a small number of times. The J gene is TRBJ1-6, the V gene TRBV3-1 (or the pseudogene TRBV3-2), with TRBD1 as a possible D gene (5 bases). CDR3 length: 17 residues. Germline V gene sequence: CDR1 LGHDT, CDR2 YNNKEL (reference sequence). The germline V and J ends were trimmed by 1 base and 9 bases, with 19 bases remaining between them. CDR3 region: CASSQVAGPGGGSPLHF. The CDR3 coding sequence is TGTGCCAGCAGCCAAGTAGCAGGGCCGGGGGGAGGTTCACCCCTCCACTTT.

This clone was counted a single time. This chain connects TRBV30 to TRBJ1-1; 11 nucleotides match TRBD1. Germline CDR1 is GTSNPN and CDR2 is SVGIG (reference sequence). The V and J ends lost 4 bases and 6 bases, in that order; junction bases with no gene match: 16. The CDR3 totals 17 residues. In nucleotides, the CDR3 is TGTGCCTGGAATTCACGGGACAGGGGGTTGTCCGGGGCTGAAGCTTTCTTT. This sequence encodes CAWNSRDRGLSGAEAFF.